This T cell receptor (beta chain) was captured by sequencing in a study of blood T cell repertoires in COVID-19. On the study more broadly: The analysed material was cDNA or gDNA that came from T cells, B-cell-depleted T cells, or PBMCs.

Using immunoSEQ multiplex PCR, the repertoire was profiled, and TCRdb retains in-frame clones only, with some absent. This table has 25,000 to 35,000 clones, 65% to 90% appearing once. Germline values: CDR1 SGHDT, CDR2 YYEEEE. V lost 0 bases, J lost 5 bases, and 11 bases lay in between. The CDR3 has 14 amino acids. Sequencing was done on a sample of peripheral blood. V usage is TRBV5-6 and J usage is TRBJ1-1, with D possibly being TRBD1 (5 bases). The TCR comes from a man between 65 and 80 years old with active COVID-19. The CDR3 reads CASSLVAGKTEAFF. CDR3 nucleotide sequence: TGTGCCAGCAGCTTGGTCGCAGGGAAGACTGAAGCTTTCTTT.